The 27 T cell receptor beta chains given below trace back to one sample, sequenced in a study of beta chain features in type 1 diabetes. Broader study findings: When Type 1 diabetes patients were examined, their TCRB CDR3s proved moderately but significantly shorter in all four CD4+ subsets.

Expressed TCRB transcripts were sequenced because the entire RNA isolate underwent reverse transcription. Method: immunoSEQ multiplex PCR; TCRdb's copy keeps in-frame clones and lacks some. The data contain 130,000 or so clones, around 9% of them singletons. The antigens for these receptors are not known. The sequencing input was central memory CD4+ T cells from blood. The source of these receptors is a man aged 25 to 40 with type 1 diabetes.

This clone occurred a few times. This rearrangement joins TRBV4-3 to TRBJ2-5; D perhaps matches TRBD1 (6 bases). The ends were cut back, 4 bases at V and 7 bases at J, with 13 bases in the middle. Germline loops: CDR1 LGHNA, CDR2 YSLEER. The CDR3 consists of 13 residues. The CDR3 DNA reads TGCGCCAGCAGCCTAAGGGGGAAGGGGACCCAGTACTTC. This gives the protein CASSLRGKGTQYF.

V usage is TRBV28 and J usage is TRBJ1-3; D remains ambiguous. This CDR3 region has 15 residues. The ends were cut back, 6 bases at V and 3 bases at J, with 15 bases in the middle. From germline, CDR1 is MDHEN and CDR2 SYDVKM. The CDR3 DNA reads TGTGCCAGCAGCATCGCAGGTACAAGTGGAAACACCATATATTTT. Its protein product is CASSIAGTSGNTIYF.

J is TRBJ2-7 and V is TRBV6-1; D may be TRBD1 (5 bases). The V gene lost 0 bases and the J gene lost 2 bases, with 5 bases spanning the gap. This CDR3 region has 13 residues. In germline, CDR1 is MNHNS, CDR2 SASEGT. In DNA, the CDR3 is TGTGCCAGCAGTGAAGCCAGGGCCTACGAGCAGTACTTC. This encodes CASSEARAYEQYF.

This clone showed up just a few times. This chain joins TRBV13 and TRBJ1-1, with no clear D. Trimming stripped 4 bases from V and 7 bases from J, with 4 bases between. CDR3 length: 10 amino acids. Germline V gene lookup returns CDR1 PRHDT and CDR2 FYEKMQ (reference sequence). The CDR3 here is CASSYSEAFF. CDR3 coding DNA: TGTGCCAGCAGCTACAGTGAAGCTTTCTTT.

The chain couples TRBV5-1 to TRBJ1-5; perhaps TRBD1 as D (6 bases). The V end was cut by 6 bases, the J end by 5 bases, with 15 bases between. This CDR3 has 14 residues. Germline V gives CDR1 SGHRS, CDR2 YFSETQ. In DNA, the CDR3 is TGCGCCAGCACCTGGGGGCAATCGGATCAGCCCCAGCATTTT. Translated, it gives CASTWGQSDQPQHF.

To note about this clone: Distinct nucleotide sequences in the sample also encode this CDR3. The chain uses TRBV5-1 and TRBJ2-1; D might be TRBD2 (7 bases). The V end was cut by 4 bases, the J end by 4 bases, with 15 bases between. This CDR3 has 15 amino acids. From germline, CDR1 is SGHRS and CDR2 YFSETQ. The CDR3 reads CASSLQGGSYNEQFF. The CDR3 region has the DNA TGCGCCAGCAGCCTACAGGGAGGGAGTTACAATGAGCAGTTCTTC.

The DNA for the CDR3 is TGTGCCAGCAGCCCGACCGGGACAGGGAGGACTGGGGCCAACGTCCTGACTTTC. It yields the protein CASSPTGTGRTGANVLTF. The V call is TRBV27, the J call TRBJ2-6, with 9 bases identical to TRBD1. The germline V gene encodes CDR1 MNHEY and CDR2 SMNVEV (reference sequence). There are 18 residues in the CDR3. V was pared by 6 bases and J by 2 bases, with 11 bases of the junction left unmatched. Together with reference TRBV27 and TRBJ2-6, the CDR3 gives the full variable domain: EAQVTQNPRYLITVTGKKLTVTCSQNMNHEYMSWYRQDPGLGLRQIYYSMNVEVTDKGDVPEGYKVSRKEKRNFPLILESPSPNQTSLYFCASSPTGTGRTGANVLTFGAGSRLTVL.

The rearrangement uses TRBV12-5 and TRBJ1-5; 9 bases are shared with TRBD1. With V trimmed by 6 bases and J by 5 bases, 8 bases remained unmatched. The CDR3 consists of 15 residues. CDR1 and CDR2 from the germline V gene are LGHNT and FRNRAP. The CDR3: CASGPPGQGYQPQHF. CDR3 DNA: TGTGCTAGTGGCCCCCCGGGACAGGGCTATCAGCCCCAGCATTTT.

The CDR3, as DNA: TGTGCCAGCAGCTTTGACACAGGGGCCGGGGAGCTGTTTTTT. Encoded protein: CASSFDTGAGELFF. The chain employs TRBV7-2 and TRBJ2-2; the match to TRBD1 covers 7 bases. The CDR3 is 14 amino acids. CDR1 is SGHTA and CDR2 is FQGNSA in the germline V gene. Germline trimming cut 3 bases from V and 6 bases from J; bases unmatched to any gene: 4.

There are a few counts of this clone. The gene calls are TRBV4-1 and TRBJ1-3; TRBD1 matches at 7 bases. The V gene's germline CDR1 is MGHRA and CDR2 YSYEKL. V shed 1 base and J 4 bases; nucleotides not matched to a gene: 4. CDR3 length: 15 amino acids. This CDR3 is CASSQGGDSGNTIYF. CDR3 in DNA: TGCGCCAGCAGCCAAGGTGGGGACAGCGGAAACACCATATATTTT.

A word on this clone: At one of its ends the junction is not consistent with the germline gene, which may arise from a read error. The V call is TRBV7-7, the J call TRBJ2-2; D call uncertain. This CDR3 comprises 14 residues. The germline CDR1 and CDR2 sequences are SSHAT and FNYEAQ (reference sequence). CDR3 amino acids: CASSSLANTGELFF. CDR3 in DNA: TGTGCTAGCAGCTCGCTAGCGAACACCGGGGAGCTGTTTTTT.

This clone was observed a handful of times. This rearrangement joins TRBV15 to TRBJ1-1; 7 positions agree with TRBD1. The germline CDR1 and CDR2 sequences are LNHNV and YYDKDF (reference sequence). V was clipped by 4 bases and J by 7 bases; unmatched bases: 9. The CDR3 contains 14 residues. In DNA, the CDR3 is TGTGCCACCAGCATGCCAGGGGGGCGCGGTGAAGCTTTCTTT. As protein: CATSMPGGRGEAFF.

The chain employs TRBV19 and TRBJ2-7; 11 bases line up with TRBD2. CDR1 is LNHDA, CDR2 SQIVND, per germline (reference sequence). V was pared by 8 bases and J by 3 bases, with 12 bases of the junction left unmatched. CDR3 length: 16 residues. The CDR3 coding sequence is TGTGCCAGTCGCGCAAGGAGCGGGACTAGCGGCTACGAGCAGTACTTC. Translation gives CASRARSGTSGYEQYF.

The chain carries TRBV2 and TRBJ2-7, with D unresolved. CDR1 SNHLY and CDR2 FYNNEI come from the germline V gene. CDR3 length equals 12 residues. V lost 6 bases to trimming and J lost 0 bases, with 6 bases between them. This CDR3 reads CASSQDSYEQYF. CDR3 DNA: TGTGCCAGCAGCCAGGACTCCTACGAGCAGTACTTC.

This clone has more than one count but fewer than ten. The chain recombines TRBV19 with TRBJ1-2, with TRBD1 identical over 11 bases. The germline V gene has CDR1 LNHDA and CDR2 SQIVND (reference sequence). CDR3 size: 17 residues. After removal of 4 bases from V and 3 bases from J, the junction contained 10 bases not matched to a gene. The CDR3 DNA reads TGTGCCAGTAGTACCCGGACAGGGGGCCTTCTGCACTATGGCTACACCTTC. Amino acids: CASSTRTGGLLHYGYTF.

In this sample, this clone turned up a few times. This chain links TRBV5-1 with TRBJ2-3; D unresolved. Germline lookup yields CDR1 SGHRS and CDR2 YFSETQ. The V end lost 0 bases, the J end lost 4 bases, and 6 bases lay between the germline ends. This CDR3 spans 13 amino acids. This chain's CDR3 is CASSLGAPDTQYF. DNA of the CDR3: TGCGCCAGCAGCTTGGGGGCCCCAGATACGCAGTATTTT.

This clone was picked up a small number of times. This chain links TRBV30 with TRBJ1-2, with a weak D call TRBD1 (5 bases). Germline-derived CDR1 and CDR2 are GTSNPN and SVGIG (reference sequence). CDR3 length: 13 residues. Trimming pared 5 bases from V and 8 bases from J, leaving 18 bases between. CDR3 amino acids: CAWGILGGLGYTF. The CDR3 coding sequence is TGTGCCTGGGGGATTCTCGGGGGATTAGGCTACACCTTC.

The gene calls are TRBV5-1 and TRBJ2-3; no definite D call. The germline V gene encodes CDR1 SGHRS and CDR2 YFSETQ. Trimming removed 2 bases from V and 5 bases from J, with 12 bases in between. The CDR3 spans 14 residues. The DNA of the CDR3 is TGCGCCAGCAGCTTAGGTACCCGCGGAGATACGCAGTATTTT. Translated, it gives CASSLGTRGDTQYF.

This clone has just a few counts. The sample carries other DNA sequences with the same CDR3. The V gene is TRBV5-4, the J gene TRBJ2-3; D possibly corresponds to TRBD2 (6 bases). This CDR3 is built from 13 residues. The germline gives CDR1 SGHNT, CDR2 YYREEE (reference sequence). With 3 bases removed from V and 6 bases from J, the gap between germline ends came to 11 bases. CDR3 sequence (DNA): TGTGCCAGCAGCTCCCCTGGGGGGGATACGCAGTATTTT. Encoded protein: CASSSPGGDTQYF.

The CDR3 region has the DNA TGTGCCAGCAGCGAAAGCGCCAGCGCTGGGAGGGAGACCCAGTACTTC. It codes for CASSESASAGRETQYF. The chain is built from TRBV7-3 and TRBJ2-5, with D possibly TRBD2 on 6 matching bases. CDR1 and CDR2 from the germline V gene are SGHTA and FQGTGA. V lost 5 bases to trimming and J lost 5 bases, with 21 bases between them. The CDR3 consists of 16 residues.

The CDR3 nucleotides read TGCAGCGTCTCAGTCCAAGAGACCCAGTACTTC. This encodes CSVSVQETQYF. This chain joins TRBV29-1 and TRBJ2-5; D remains unclear. CDR3 length equals 11 residues. Trimming stripped 6 bases from V and 1 base from J, with 6 bases between. Germline V lookup: CDR1 SQVTM, CDR2 ANQGSEA.

This clone has only a few counts. This chain links TRBV7-2 with TRBJ1-2; D remains ambiguous. This CDR3 region has 15 residues. CDR1 is SGHTA and CDR2 is FQGNSA in the germline V gene. V gave up 1 base and J gave up 3 bases, with 12 bases separating them. The CDR3 sequence: CASSLDSLGHYGYTF. The CDR3 region has the DNA TGTGCCAGCAGCTTAGATTCCCTTGGGCACTATGGCTACACCTTC.

The chain couples TRBV29-1 to TRBJ1-5, with D perhaps TRBD1 (6 bases). Germline CDR1 and CDR2: SQVTM and ANQGSEA. The CDR3 is 14 residues long. V was cut by 2 bases and J by 5 bases, with 13 bases left in between. DNA of the CDR3: TGCAGCGTTGAAACCGGCTCAGGGGATCAGCCCCAGCATTTT. This gives the protein CSVETGSGDQPQHF.

The chain employs TRBV19 and TRBJ2-7, with D unclear. Trimming pared 5 bases from V and 0 bases from J, leaving 17 bases between. Germline V gene sequence: CDR1 LNHDA, CDR2 SQIVND (reference sequence). This CDR3 has 16 residues. Written as DNA, the CDR3 is TGTGCCAGTAGTCCGACATACCGCAAGAGCTCCTACGAGCAGTACTTC. Protein product: CASSPTYRKSSYEQYF.

The V gene is TRBV2, the J gene TRBJ1-5; TRBD1 is a possible D gene (6 bases). Deletions cut 4 bases from V and 7 bases from J, with 14 bases between. This CDR3 region has 14 residues. Germline V gene data show CDR1 as SNHLY and CDR2 as FYNNEI. The CDR3 bases are TGTGCCAGCAGTGGAACAGGGTTGGCACAGCCCCAGCATTTT. Amino acid sequence: CASSGTGLAQPQHF.

This clone came up a few times. This chain joins TRBV7-6 and TRBJ1-2; D possibly corresponds to TRBD1 (6 bases). V gave up 5 bases and J gave up 4 bases, with 14 bases separating them. Germline loops: CDR1 SGHVS, CDR2 FNYEAQ. This CDR3 comprises 14 residues. CDR3 DNA sequence: TGTGCCAGCAGCCATTCGGGGGGCGCCTATGGCTACACCTTC. It specifies CASSHSGGAYGYTF.

This clone was observed a handful of times. The chain carries TRBV5-1 and TRBJ2-5; TRBD2 might be the D (6 bases). Near its end, the DNA agrees better with TRBJ2-7, so the J call may be wrong. The V gene's germline CDR1 is SGHRS and CDR2 YFSETQ. The CDR3 has 15 amino acids. The CDR3 nucleotides read TGCGCCAGCAGCTTAGACACGTCGGGAGTCTACGAGCAGTACTTC. Translation: CASSLDTSGVYEQYF.